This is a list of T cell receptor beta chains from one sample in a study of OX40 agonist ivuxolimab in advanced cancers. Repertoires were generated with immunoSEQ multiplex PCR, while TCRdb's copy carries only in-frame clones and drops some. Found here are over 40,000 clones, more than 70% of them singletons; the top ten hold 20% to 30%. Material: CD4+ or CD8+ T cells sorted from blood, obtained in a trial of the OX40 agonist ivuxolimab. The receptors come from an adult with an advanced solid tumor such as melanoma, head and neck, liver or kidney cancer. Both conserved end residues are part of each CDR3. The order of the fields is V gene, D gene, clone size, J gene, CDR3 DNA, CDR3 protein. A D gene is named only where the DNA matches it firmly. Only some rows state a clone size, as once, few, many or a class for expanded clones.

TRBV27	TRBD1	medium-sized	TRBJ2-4	TGTGCCAGCAGTACAAGGACAGGGGAAAACATTCAGTACTTC	CASSTRTGENIQYF
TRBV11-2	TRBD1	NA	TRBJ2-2	TGTGCCAGCCAGGGGGCCCCTCGCCACACCGGGGAGCTGTTTTTT	CASQGAPRHTGELFF
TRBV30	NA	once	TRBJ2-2	TGTGCCTGGAGTAGGGTGGGCACGAACACCGGGGAGCTGTTTTTT	CAWSRVGTNTGELFF
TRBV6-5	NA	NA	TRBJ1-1	TGTGCCAGCAGTTACGGTGGGGGCACTGAAGCTTTCTTT	CASSYGGGTEAFF
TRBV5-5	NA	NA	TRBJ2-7	TGTGCCAGCAGCTTGGCCTTGGGGTCGCTCGAGCAGTACTTC	CASSLALGSLEQYF
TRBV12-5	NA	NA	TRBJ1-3	TGTGCTAGTGGTTTGGTAACGGCCCCACGACTCTCTGGAAACACCATATATTTT	CASGLVTAPRLSGNTIYF
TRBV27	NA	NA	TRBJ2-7	TGTGCCAGCAGCCCCTCCACTCTATCCTACGAGCAGTACTTC	CASSPSTLSYEQYF
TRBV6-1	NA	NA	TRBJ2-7	TGTGCCAGCACGGGAAGCGGAGTCTTAGAGCAGTACTTC	CASTGSGVLEQYF
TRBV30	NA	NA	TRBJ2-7	TGTGCCTGGACGGCCGGGGTCTACGAGCAGTACTTC	CAWTAGVYEQYF
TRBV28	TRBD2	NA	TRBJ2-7	TGTGCCAGCAGTTTATTCCCTCGGACTAGCGGCCCCTACGAGCAGTACTTC	CASSLFPRTSGPYEQYF
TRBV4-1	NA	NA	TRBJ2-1	TGCGCCAGCAGCCAACCCGGGCTGGCCAATGAGCAGTTCTTC	CASSQPGLANEQFF
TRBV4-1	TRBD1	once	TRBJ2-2	TGCGCCAGCAGCCAAGGACAGGGGACCGGGGAGCTGTTTTTT	CASSQGQGTGELFF
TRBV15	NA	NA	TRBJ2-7	TGTGCCACCAGCAGAGTCGACCTCTCCTACGAGCAGTACTTC	CATSRVDLSYEQYF
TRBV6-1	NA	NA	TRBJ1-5	TGTGCCAGCAGTAAACAGGTCAGCAATCAGCCCCAGCATTTT	CASSKQVSNQPQHF
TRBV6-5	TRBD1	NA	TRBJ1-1	TGTGCCAGCAGTTACGGGACAGGGGAAGGGGACACTGAAGCTTTCTTT	CASSYGTGEGDTEAFF
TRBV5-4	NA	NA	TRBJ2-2	TGTGCCAGCAGCTTGGGACACCTCCCCGGGGAGCTGTTTTTT	CASSLGHLPGELFF
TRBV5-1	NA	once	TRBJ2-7	TGCGCCAGCAGCCAGGGGCAAATACCCTACGAGCAGTACTTC	CASSQGQIPYEQYF
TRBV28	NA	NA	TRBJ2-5	TGTGCCAGCAGTTTATATCTCACTAGTGGGGAGACCCAGTACTTC	CASSLYLTSGETQYF
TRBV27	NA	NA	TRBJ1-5	TGTGCCAGCAGTTGGGGAGGGAGCAATCAGCCCCAGCATTTT	CASSWGGSNQPQHF
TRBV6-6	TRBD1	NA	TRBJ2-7	TGTGCCAGCAGTTACGACAAGGGGGCCTCCTACGAGCAGTACTTC	CASSYDKGASYEQYF
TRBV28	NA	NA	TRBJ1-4	TGTGCCAGCAGTTTTGAAAGACAAATTAATGAAAAACTGTTTTTT	CASSFERQINEKLFF
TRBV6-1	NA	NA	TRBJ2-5	TGTGCCAGCACCAACAGGGAACAAGAGACCCAGTACTTC	CASTNREQETQYF
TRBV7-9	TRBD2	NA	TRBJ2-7	TGTGCCAGCAGTCGGACTAGCGGACCTACCTACGAGCAGTACTTC	CASSRTSGPTYEQYF
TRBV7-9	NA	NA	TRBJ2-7	TGTGCCAGCAGCTCGGGGGCTGTGGAGCGGACCTACGAGCAGTACTTC	CASSSGAVERTYEQYF
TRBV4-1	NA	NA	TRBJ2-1	TGCGCCAGCAGCCAAGACGGATTGCATGAGCAGTTCTTC	CASSQDGLHEQFF
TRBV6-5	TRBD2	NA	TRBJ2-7	TGTGCCAGCAGTTCTAGCGGGTTCCCCTACGAGCAGTACTTC	CASSSSGFPYEQYF
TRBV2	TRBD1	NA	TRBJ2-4	TGTGCCAGCAGTGAGGGGACAGGGGTCAAAAACATTCAGTACTTC	CASSEGTGVKNIQYF
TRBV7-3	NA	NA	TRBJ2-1	TGTGCCAGCACCCCAGCCGGCTCAGACAATGAGCAGTTCTTC	CASTPAGSDNEQFF
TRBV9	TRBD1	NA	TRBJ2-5	TGTGCCAGCAGCGCCTCCGGGACAGGGGGAGAGACCCAGTACTTC	CASSASGTGGETQYF
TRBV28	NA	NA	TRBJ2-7	TGTGCCAGCAGTTTCGGCCGGAACTCCTACGAGCAGTACTTC	CASSFGRNSYEQYF
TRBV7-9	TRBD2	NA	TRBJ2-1	TGTGCCAGCAGCTTAGCTGATCTAGCGGGAAGGGGGGGAGAGCAGTTCTTC	CASSLADLAGRGGEQFF
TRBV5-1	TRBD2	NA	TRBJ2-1	TGCGCCAGCAGCGAGACTAGCGGGAAATACAATGAGCAGTTCTTC	CASSETSGKYNEQFF
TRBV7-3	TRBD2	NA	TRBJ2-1	TGTGCCAGCAGCTACGGGGGGAATGAGCAGTTCTTC	CASSYGGNEQFF
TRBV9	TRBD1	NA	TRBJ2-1	TGTGCCAGCAGCGTAGGGGACAGTGCTACTAATGAGCAGTTCTTC	CASSVGDSATNEQFF
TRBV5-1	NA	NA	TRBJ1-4	TGCGCCAGCAGCCCTAGTGACTCATATGAAAAACTGTTTTTT	CASSPSDSYEKLFF
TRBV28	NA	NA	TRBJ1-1	TGTGCCAGCAGTTTTGAACAGGGTTACACTGAAGCTTTCTTT	CASSFEQGYTEAFF
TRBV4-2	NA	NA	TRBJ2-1	TGTGCCAGCAGCCAAGATCTAACTTCCTACAATGAGCAGTTCTTC	CASSQDLTSYNEQFF
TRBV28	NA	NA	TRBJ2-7	TGTGCCAGCAGTTTTGGGGTCAGCGAGCAGTACTTC	CASSFGVSEQYF
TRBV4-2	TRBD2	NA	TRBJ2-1	TGTGCCAGCAGCCAAGAGAGCGGGGGAGCGCCGGGGCAGTTCTTC	CASSQESGGAPGQFF
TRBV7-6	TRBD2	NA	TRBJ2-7	TGTGCCAGCAGCTTGCTGACCGGGGGACCCGGGACTAGCGCAATGGAGCAGTACTTC	CASSLLTGGPGTSAMEQYF
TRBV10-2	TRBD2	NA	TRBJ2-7	TGCGCCAGCATCGATAGCGGGGTCTCCTACGAGCAGTACTTC	CASIDSGVSYEQYF
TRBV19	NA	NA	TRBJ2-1	TGTGCCGCGAGGGATAACTACAATGAGCAGTTCTTC	CAARDNYNEQFF
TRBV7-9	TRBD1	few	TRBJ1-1	TGTGCCAGCAGCTTAATCCAGGGGGATGAAGCTTTCTTT	CASSLIQGDEAFF
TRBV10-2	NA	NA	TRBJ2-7	TGCGCCAGCAGTGAGAGTAGGGTGACCATCGAGCAGTACTTC	CASSESRVTIEQYF
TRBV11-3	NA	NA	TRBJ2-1	TGTGCCAGCAGCTTACAGGGGAACAATGAGCAGTTCTTC	CASSLQGNNEQFF
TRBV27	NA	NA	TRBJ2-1	TGTGCCAGCCTAGCGATGCGGCCCACATATGGCAATGAGCAGTTCTTC	CASLAMRPTYGNEQFF
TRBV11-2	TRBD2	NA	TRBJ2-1	TGTGCCAGCAGCTTAGTAGTAGCGGGAGGGTATGGGTTTGACAATGAGCAGTTCTTC	CASSLVVAGGYGFDNEQFF
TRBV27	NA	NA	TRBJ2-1	TGTGCCAGCTCCCTTGGGGGATCGTACAATGAGCAGTTCTTC	CASSLGGSYNEQFF
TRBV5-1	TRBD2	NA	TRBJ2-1	TGCGCCAGCAGCCTCAGCGGGAACCACTACAATGAGCAGTTCTTC	CASSLSGNHYNEQFF
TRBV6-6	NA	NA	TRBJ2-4	TGTGCCAGCAGTTTCGAATGGGAAAACATTCAGTACTTC	CASSFEWENIQYF
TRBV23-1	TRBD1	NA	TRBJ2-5	TGCGCCAGCAGTCATACCGGGACAGGGTGCCAAGAGACCCAGTACTTC	CASSHTGTGCQETQYF
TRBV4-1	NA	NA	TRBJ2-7	TGCGCCAGCAGCTCACCCGGGACTCGTTTCTTCGAGCAGTACTTC	CASSSPGTRFFEQYF
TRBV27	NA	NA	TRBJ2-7	TGTGCCAGCAGTTTCTCCTTAGCCGGGACCGCTACCTACGAGCAGTACTTC	CASSFSLAGTATYEQYF
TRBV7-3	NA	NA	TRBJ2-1	TGTGCCAGCAGCTTAACGGAAAGCTCCTACAATGAGCAGTTCTTC	CASSLTESSYNEQFF